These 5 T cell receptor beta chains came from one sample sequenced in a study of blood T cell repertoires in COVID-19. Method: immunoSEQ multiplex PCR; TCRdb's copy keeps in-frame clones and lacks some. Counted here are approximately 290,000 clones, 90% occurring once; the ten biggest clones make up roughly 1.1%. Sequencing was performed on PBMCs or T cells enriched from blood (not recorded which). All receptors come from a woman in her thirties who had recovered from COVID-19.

The CDR3 DNA follows: TGCGCCAGCAGCCAAGATCGTGGACTAGCGGGAGTAAACACAGATACGCAGTATTTT. Translation: CASSQDRGLAGVNTDTQYF. This chain connects TRBV4-3 to TRBJ2-3; TRBD2 matches at 13 bases. V lost 0 bases to trimming and J lost 2 bases; unmatched junction nucleotides: 8. Germline loops: CDR1 LGHNA, CDR2 YSLEER. The CDR3 loop spans 19 amino acids.

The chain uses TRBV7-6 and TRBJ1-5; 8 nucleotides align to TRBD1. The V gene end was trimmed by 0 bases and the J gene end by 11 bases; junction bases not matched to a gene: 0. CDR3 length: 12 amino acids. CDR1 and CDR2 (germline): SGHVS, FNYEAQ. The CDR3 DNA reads TGTGCCAGCAGCTTAGCGACAGGGGCCCAGCATTTT. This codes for CASSLATGAQHF.

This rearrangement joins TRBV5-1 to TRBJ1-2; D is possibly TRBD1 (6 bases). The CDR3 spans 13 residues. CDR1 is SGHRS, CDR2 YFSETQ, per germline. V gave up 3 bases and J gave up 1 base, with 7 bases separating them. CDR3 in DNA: TGCGCCAGCAGCTCACAGGGTAACTATGGCTACACCTTC. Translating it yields CASSSQGNYGYTF.

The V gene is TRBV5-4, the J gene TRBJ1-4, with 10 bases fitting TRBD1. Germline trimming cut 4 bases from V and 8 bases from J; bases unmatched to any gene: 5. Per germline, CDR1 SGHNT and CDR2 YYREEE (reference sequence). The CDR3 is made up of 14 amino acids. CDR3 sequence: CASSLGQGREKLFF. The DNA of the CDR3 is TGTGCCAGCAGCCTGGGACAGGGGAGAGAAAAACTGTTTTTT.

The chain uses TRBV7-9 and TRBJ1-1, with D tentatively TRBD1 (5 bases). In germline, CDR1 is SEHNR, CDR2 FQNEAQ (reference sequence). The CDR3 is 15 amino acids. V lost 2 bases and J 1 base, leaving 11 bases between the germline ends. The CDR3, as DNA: TGTGCCAGCAGCTTAATTGGACACCCGAACACTGAAGCTTTCTTT. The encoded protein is CASSLIGHPNTEAFF.